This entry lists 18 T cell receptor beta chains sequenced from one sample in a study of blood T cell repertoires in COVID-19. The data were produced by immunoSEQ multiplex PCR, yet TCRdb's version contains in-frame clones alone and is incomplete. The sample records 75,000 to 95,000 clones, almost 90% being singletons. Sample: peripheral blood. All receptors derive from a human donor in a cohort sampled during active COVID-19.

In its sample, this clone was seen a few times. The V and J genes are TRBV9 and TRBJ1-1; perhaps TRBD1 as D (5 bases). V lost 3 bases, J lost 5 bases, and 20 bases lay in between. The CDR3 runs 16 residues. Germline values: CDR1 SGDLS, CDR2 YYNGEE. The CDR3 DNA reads TGTGCCAGCAGCGGCGATTCAGGGCACCGTGAGACTGAAGCTTTCTTT. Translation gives CASSGDSGHRETEAFF.

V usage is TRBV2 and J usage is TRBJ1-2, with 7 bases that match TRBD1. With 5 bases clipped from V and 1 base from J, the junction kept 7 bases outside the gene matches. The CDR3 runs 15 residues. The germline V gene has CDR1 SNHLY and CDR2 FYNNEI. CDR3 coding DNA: TGTGCCAGCAGTTTACCGGGACAGTTTAACTATGGCTACACCTTC. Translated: CASSLPGQFNYGYTF.

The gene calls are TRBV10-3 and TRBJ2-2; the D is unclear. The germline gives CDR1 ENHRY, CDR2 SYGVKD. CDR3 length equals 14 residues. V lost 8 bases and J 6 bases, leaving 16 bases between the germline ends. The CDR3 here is CAIRLARSPGELFF. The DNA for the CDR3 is TGTGCCATCCGCCTGGCTAGAAGTCCCGGGGAGCTGTTTTTT.

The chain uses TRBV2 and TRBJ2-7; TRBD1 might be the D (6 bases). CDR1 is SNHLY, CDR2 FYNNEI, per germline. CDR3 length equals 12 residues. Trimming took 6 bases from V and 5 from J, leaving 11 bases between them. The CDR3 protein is CASRLQGHEQYF. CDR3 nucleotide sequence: TGTGCCAGCAGATTACAGGGCCACGAGCAGTACTTC.

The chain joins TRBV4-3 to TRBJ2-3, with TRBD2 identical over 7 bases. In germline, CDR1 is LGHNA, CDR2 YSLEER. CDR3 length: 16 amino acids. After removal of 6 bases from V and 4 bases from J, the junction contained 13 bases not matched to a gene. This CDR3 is CASRPSREGCADTQYF. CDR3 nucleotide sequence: TGCGCCAGCAGACCATCGAGGGAGGGATGCGCAGATACGCAGTATTTT.

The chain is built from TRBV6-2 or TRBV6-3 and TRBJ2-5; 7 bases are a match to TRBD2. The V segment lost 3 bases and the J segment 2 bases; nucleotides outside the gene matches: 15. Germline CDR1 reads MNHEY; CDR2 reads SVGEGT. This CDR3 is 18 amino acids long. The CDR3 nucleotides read TGTGCCAGCAGTTATGTGGGGGGGAAGATAAGCAGACAAGAGACCCAGTACTTC. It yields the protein CASSYVGGKISRQETQYF.

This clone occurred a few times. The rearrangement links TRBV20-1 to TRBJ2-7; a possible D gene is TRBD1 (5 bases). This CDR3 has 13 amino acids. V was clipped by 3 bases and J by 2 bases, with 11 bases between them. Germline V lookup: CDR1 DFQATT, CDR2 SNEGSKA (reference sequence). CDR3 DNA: TGCAGTGCTAGTATACAGGACCCCTACGAGCAGTACTTC. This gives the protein CSASIQDPYEQYF.

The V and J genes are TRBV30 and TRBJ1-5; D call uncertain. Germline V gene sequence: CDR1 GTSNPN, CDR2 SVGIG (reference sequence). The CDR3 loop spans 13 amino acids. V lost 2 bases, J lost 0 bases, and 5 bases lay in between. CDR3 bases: TGTGCCTGGAGTCCGGGTAGCAATCAGCCCCAGCATTTT. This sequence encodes CAWSPGSNQPQHF.

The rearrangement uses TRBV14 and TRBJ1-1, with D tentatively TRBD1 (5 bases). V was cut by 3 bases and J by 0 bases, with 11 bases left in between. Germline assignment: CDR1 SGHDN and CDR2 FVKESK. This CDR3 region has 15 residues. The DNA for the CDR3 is TGTGCCAGCAGCCACCCCGGACACATGAACACTGAAGCTTTCTTT. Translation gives CASSHPGHMNTEAFF.

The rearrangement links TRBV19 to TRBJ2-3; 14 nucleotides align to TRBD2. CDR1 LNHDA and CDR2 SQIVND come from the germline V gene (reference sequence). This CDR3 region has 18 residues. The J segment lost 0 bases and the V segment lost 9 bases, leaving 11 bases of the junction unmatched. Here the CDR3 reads CARGTSGGRSTSTDTQYF. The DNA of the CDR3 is TGTGCCAGGGGGACTAGCGGGGGCCGATCTACTAGCACAGATACGCAGTATTTT.

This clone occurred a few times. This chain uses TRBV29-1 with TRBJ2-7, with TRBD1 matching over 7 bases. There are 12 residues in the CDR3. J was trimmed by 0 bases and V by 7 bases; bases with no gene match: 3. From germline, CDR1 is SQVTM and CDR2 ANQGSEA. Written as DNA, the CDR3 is TGCAGCGCTGGACAGGCCTCCTACGAGCAGTACTTC. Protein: CSAGQASYEQYF.

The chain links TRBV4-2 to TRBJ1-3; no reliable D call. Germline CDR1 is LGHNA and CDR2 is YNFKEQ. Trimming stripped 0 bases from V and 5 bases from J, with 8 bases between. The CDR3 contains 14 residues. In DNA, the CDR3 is TGTGCCAGCAGCCAAGAGCACAGCCGAAACACCATATATTTT. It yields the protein CASSQEHSRNTIYF.

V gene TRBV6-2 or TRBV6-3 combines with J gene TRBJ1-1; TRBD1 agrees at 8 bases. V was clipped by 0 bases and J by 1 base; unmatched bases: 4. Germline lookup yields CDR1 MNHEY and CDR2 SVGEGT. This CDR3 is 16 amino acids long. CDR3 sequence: CASSYSRGRRNTEAFF. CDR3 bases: TGTGCCAGCAGTTACTCCAGGGGGCGCAGGAACACTGAAGCTTTCTTT.

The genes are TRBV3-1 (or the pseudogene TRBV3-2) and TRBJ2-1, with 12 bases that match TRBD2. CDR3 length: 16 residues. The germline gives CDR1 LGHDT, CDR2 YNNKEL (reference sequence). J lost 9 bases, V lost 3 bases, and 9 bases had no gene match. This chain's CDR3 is CASSHLRASGGGEQFF. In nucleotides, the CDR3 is TGTGCCAGCAGCCATCTGCGGGCTAGCGGGGGGGGTGAGCAGTTCTTC.

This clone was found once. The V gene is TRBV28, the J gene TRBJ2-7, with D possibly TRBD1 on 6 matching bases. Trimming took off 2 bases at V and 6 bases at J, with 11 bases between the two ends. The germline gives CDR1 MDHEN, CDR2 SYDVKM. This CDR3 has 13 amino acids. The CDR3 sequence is CASSLTTGLEQYF. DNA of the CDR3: TGTGCCAGCAGTTTAACTACAGGGCTCGAGCAGTACTTC. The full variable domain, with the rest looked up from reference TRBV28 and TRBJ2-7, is DVKVTQSSRYLVKRTGEKVFLECVQDMDHENMFWYRQDPGLGLRLIYFSYDVKMKEKGDIPEGYSVSREKKERFSLILESASTNQTSMYLCASSLTTGLEQYFGPGTRLTVT.

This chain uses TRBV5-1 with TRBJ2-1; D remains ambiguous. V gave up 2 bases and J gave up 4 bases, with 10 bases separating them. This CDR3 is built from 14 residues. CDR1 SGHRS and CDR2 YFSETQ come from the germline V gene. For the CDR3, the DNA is TGCGCCAGCAGCTTTCGACAAACTTACAATGAGCAGTTCTTC. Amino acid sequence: CASSFRQTYNEQFF. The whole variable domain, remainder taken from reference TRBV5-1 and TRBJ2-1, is KAGVTQTPRYLIKTRGQQVTLSCSPISGHRSVSWYQQTPGQGLQFLFEYFSETQRNKGNFPGRFSGRQFSNSRSEMNVSTLELGDSALYLCASSFRQTYNEQFFGPGTRLTVL.

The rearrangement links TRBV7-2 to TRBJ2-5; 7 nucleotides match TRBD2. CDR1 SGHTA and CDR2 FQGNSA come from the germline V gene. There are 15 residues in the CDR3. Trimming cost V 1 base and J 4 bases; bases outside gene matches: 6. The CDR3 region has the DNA TGTGCCAGCAGCTTAGGTGGGGGAGGGAGAGAGACCCAGTACTTC. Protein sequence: CASSLGGGGRETQYF. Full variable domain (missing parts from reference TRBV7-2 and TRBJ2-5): GAGVSQSPSNKVTEKGKDVELRCDPISGHTALYWYRQSLGQGLEFLIYFQGNSAPDKSGLPSDRFSAERTGGSVSTLTIQRTQQEDSAVYLCASSLGGGGRETQYFGPGTRLLVL.

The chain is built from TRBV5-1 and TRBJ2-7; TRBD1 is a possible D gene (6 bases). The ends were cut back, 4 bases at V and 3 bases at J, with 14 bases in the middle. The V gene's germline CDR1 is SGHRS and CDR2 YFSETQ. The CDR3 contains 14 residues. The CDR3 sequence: CASSQDSRLYEQYF. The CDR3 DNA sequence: TGCGCCAGCAGCCAGGACAGTAGACTCTACGAGCAGTACTTC.